Each of the 7 T cell receptor beta chains below was sequenced from the same sample in a study of blood T cell repertoires in COVID-19. Using immunoSEQ multiplex PCR, the repertoire was profiled, and TCRdb retains in-frame clones only, with some absent. This sample has over 250,000 clones, with 85% to 90% found just once. Material for sequencing was PBMCs or T cells enriched from blood (not recorded which). These receptors all stem from a man aged 40-49 years who had recovered from COVID-19.

The chain recombines TRBV28 with TRBJ2-4, with D tentatively TRBD2 (6 bases). Germline CDR1 reads MDHEN; CDR2 reads SYDVKM. The V end was cut by 8 bases, the J end by 1 base, with 12 bases between. The CDR3 loop spans 14 amino acids. CDR3 sequence reads: CASVRAGAKNIQYF. CDR3 nucleotide sequence: TGTGCCAGCGTCCGGGCGGGGGCCAAAAACATTCAGTACTTC.

The rearrangement uses TRBV4-1 and TRBJ2-7; TRBD1 aligns across 7 bases. Per germline, CDR1 MGHRA and CDR2 YSYEKL. The trim removed 3 bases at V and 5 bases at J, leaving 7 bases unmatched. The CDR3 is 14 residues long. CDR3 protein: CASSHFTGDNEQYF. CDR3 DNA: TGCGCCAGCAGCCACTTTACAGGGGACAACGAGCAGTACTTC.

V gene TRBV6-4 combines with J gene TRBJ2-1; possible D gene TRBD2, 6 bases. This CDR3 contains 14 residues. Germline values: CDR1 MRHNA, CDR2 SNTAGT. Trimming shortened V by 3 bases and J by 10 bases, and 16 bases separated the two germline ends. Here the CDR3 reads CASSEELATREQFF. The CDR3 DNA reads as TGTGCCAGCAGTGAAGAACTAGCAACGAGGGAGCAGTTCTTC.

V and J are TRBV19 and TRBJ2-6; 8 bases fit TRBD1. CDR3 size: 18 residues. Unmatched junction bases numbered 12, after V lost 6 bases and J lost 2 bases. The germline V gene has CDR1 LNHDA and CDR2 SQIVND (reference sequence). In nucleotides, the CDR3 is TGTGCCAGTAGCACCACCCAGGGGGCGGTGACTGGGGCCAACGTCCTGACTTTC. Protein: CASSTTQGAVTGANVLTF. Using reference TRBV19 and TRBJ2-6 for the parts outside the CDR3, the full variable domain is DGGITQSPKYLFRKEGQNVTLSCEQNLNHDAMYWYRQDPGQGLRLIYYSQIVNDFQKGDIAEGYSVSREKKESFPLTVTSAQKNPTAFYLCASSTTQGAVTGANVLTFGAGSRLTVL.

The V call is TRBV5-1, the J call TRBJ2-3, with TRBD2 matching over 9 bases. The V gene's germline CDR1 is SGHRS and CDR2 YFSETQ. This CDR3 has 14 residues. V was clipped by 1 base and J by 8 bases; unmatched bases: 5. CDR3 region: CASSLRTSDSTQYF. In DNA, the CDR3 is TGCGCCAGCAGCTTGCGGACTAGCGATAGTACGCAGTATTTT.

V and J are TRBV6-5 and TRBJ2-3; 8 bases map to TRBD1. Germline CDR1 is MNHEY and CDR2 is SVGAGI. The CDR3 contains 15 residues. The V gene end was trimmed by 6 bases and the J gene end by 6 bases; junction bases not matched to a gene: 11. This chain's CDR3 is CASSRGQATSDTQYF. The CDR3 DNA reads as TGTGCCAGCAGCCGGGGACAGGCGACCTCCGATACGCAGTATTTT.

The genes are TRBV5-4 and TRBJ1-1; D is perhaps TRBD1 (5 bases). Trimming shortened V by 4 bases and J by 6 bases, and 16 bases separated the two germline ends. Germline V gene sequence: CDR1 SGHNT, CDR2 YYREEE (reference sequence). The CDR3 has 14 residues. The DNA for the CDR3 is TGTGCCAGCAGCCATGGGCAGGGAGGCCCTGAAGCTTTCTTT. Amino acid sequence: CASSHGQGGPEAFF. Together with reference TRBV5-4 and TRBJ1-1, the CDR3 gives the full variable domain: ETGVTQSPTHLIKTRGQQVTLRCSSQSGHNTVSWYQQALGQGPQFIFQYYREEENGRGNFPPRFSGLQFPNYSSELNVNALELDDSALYLCASSHGQGGPEAFFGQGTRLTVV.